Following are 23 T cell receptor beta chains from one sample sequenced in a study of technical replicates of blood from a few donors. Measured with immunoSEQ multiplex PCR; TCRdb has only the in-frame clones, and not every one. The table lists roughly 76,000 clones, around 94% of them singletons. Specimen: T cells isolated from PBMCs. Receptors were obtained from a human donor in good health.

J is TRBJ2-5 and V is TRBV13; 11 nucleotides align to TRBD2. Germline assignment: CDR1 PRHDT and CDR2 FYEKMQ (reference sequence). Trimming removed 6 bases from V and 5 bases from J; junction bases left unmatched: 8. The CDR3 contains 15 residues. Here the CDR3 DNA reads TGTGCCAGCAGTTATTCACTAGCGGGAGTGGAGACCCAGTACTTC. This sequence encodes CASSYSLAGVETQYF. The whole variable domain, remainder taken from reference TRBV13 and TRBJ2-5, is AAGVIQSPRHLIKEKRETATLKCYPIPRHDTVYWYQQGPGQDPQFLISFYEKMQSDKGSIPDRFSAQQFSDYHSELNMSSLELGDSALYFCASSYSLAGVETQYFGPGTRLLVL.

The V call is TRBV6-5, the J call TRBJ1-1; D might be TRBD1 (6 bases). Germline loops: CDR1 MNHEY, CDR2 SVGAGI. V was shortened by 5 bases and J by 3 bases, with 10 bases between the two germline ends. CDR3 length equals 13 residues. The CDR3 bases are TGTGCCAGCAGTCTACAGGGAGACACTGAAGCTTTCTTT. It specifies CASSLQGDTEAFF.

This chain joins TRBV27 and TRBJ2-1; perhaps TRBD2 as D (5 bases). CDR1 MNHEY and CDR2 SMNVEV come from the germline V gene (reference sequence). The CDR3 totals 16 residues. V lost 6 bases, J lost 0 bases, and 15 bases lay in between. CDR3 residues: CASSLSGLSSYNEQFF. In nucleotides, the CDR3 is TGTGCCAGCAGCCTAAGCGGATTAAGCTCCTACAATGAGCAGTTCTTC.

V and J are TRBV29-1 and TRBJ1-1, with D maybe TRBD1 (5 bases). V was pared by 7 bases and J by 1 base, with 10 bases between. The CDR3 sequence is 12 residues long. Germline CDR1 reads SQVTM; CDR2 reads ANQGSEA. CDR3 sequence (DNA): TGCAGCGGCTCGGGGGGGAACACTGAAGCTTTCTTT. Amino acid sequence: CSGSGGNTEAFF.

This chain connects TRBV19 to TRBJ2-7, with 9 bases identical to TRBD1. The CDR3 covers 15 residues. CDR1 and CDR2 from the germline V gene are LNHDA and SQIVND (reference sequence). J gave up 6 bases and V 7 bases, and 13 bases lay outside the gene matches. CDR3 DNA: TGTGCCAGTAACAAACAGGGGGCATTAGTTGGCGAGCAGTACTTC. Protein product: CASNKQGALVGEQYF.

The chain is built from TRBV19 and TRBJ1-4; no definite D call. The CDR3 length is 15 residues. Germline-derived CDR1 and CDR2 are LNHDA and SQIVND (reference sequence). The V and J ends lost 0 bases and 8 bases respectively, with 13 bases between them. CDR3 region: CASSIDLGIMEKLFF. The CDR3, as DNA: TGTGCCAGTAGTATAGATCTAGGCATAATGGAAAAACTGTTTTTT.

This clone was counted once. CDR3 sequence: CASSTEPGTGSQPQHF. For the CDR3, the DNA is TGTGCCAGCAGTACCGAACCCGGGACAGGGTCACAGCCCCAGCATTTT. The chain recombines TRBV27 with TRBJ1-5; 9 positions agree with TRBD1. The trim removed 5 bases at V and 7 bases at J, leaving 12 bases unmatched. This CDR3 spans 16 amino acids. CDR1 is MNHEY, CDR2 SMNVEV, per germline (reference sequence).

The chain links TRBV5-1 to TRBJ2-3; D call uncertain. CDR1 is SGHRS and CDR2 is YFSETQ in the germline V gene. The CDR3 extends over 16 amino acids. V lost 0 bases to trimming and J lost 2 bases, with 13 bases between them. The CDR3 loop reads CASSLALSLSTDTQYF. CDR3 nucleotide sequence: TGCGCCAGCAGCTTGGCTTTGAGCTTATCCACAGATACGCAGTATTTT.

The chain uses TRBV6-1 and TRBJ1-3; tentatively, D is TRBD1 (6 bases). The CDR3 is 16 amino acids. Between the trimmed V and J ends, which lost 0 bases and 4 bases, there was a span of 13 bases. Germline values: CDR1 MNHNS, CDR2 SASEGT. CDR3 protein: CASSEATGNRGNTIYF. CDR3 DNA sequence: TGTGCCAGCAGTGAAGCCACAGGGAACAGGGGAAACACCATATATTTT.

This chain joins TRBV4-3 and TRBJ1-2, with 9 bases identical to TRBD1. Germline V gene lookup returns CDR1 LGHNA and CDR2 YSLEER. Trimming took 2 bases from V and 7 from J; bases not matched to a gene: 11. The CDR3 is made up of 16 amino acids. The CDR3: CASSQTGGVGYGGYTF. The CDR3 bases are TGCGCCAGCAGCCAAACAGGGGGCGTAGGCTACGGTGGCTACACCTTC.

This chain connects TRBV5-4 to TRBJ2-7; TRBD2 agrees at 7 bases. The ends lost 0 bases at V and 4 bases at J; junction bases unmatched: 4. The germline V gene encodes CDR1 SGHNT and CDR2 YYREEE (reference sequence). The CDR3 runs 14 residues. CDR3 residues: CASSLAASGYEQYF. Here the CDR3 DNA reads TGTGCCAGCAGCTTGGCCGCTAGCGGATACGAGCAGTACTTC.

The V and J genes are TRBV10-3 and TRBJ2-2; D perhaps matches TRBD2 (6 bases). Germline CDR1 and CDR2: ENHRY and SYGVKD. Between the trimmed V and J ends, which lost 4 bases and 6 bases, there was a span of 6 bases. This CDR3 region has 12 residues. The CDR3 sequence: CAISGGAGELFF. The CDR3 DNA reads TGTGCCATCAGTGGCGGGGCCGGGGAGCTGTTTTTT.

V and J are TRBV6-5 and TRBJ1-2, with 12 bases identical to TRBD1. This CDR3 is built from 16 residues. Unmatched junction bases numbered 7, after V lost 4 bases and J lost 4 bases. Per germline, CDR1 MNHEY and CDR2 SVGAGI. CDR3 sequence: CASSSPRDRGLYGYTF. CDR3 nucleotide sequence: TGTGCCAGCAGTTCCCCCCGGGACAGGGGGCTCTATGGCTACACCTTC.

V is TRBV5-7 and J is TRBJ2-7, with 9 bases that match TRBD1. TRBV5-7 has ORF status, its function being uncertain. J gave up 5 bases and V 4 bases, and 4 bases lay outside the gene matches. This CDR3 contains 13 residues. The CDR3 here is CASSAQGAHEQYF. CDR3 nucleotide sequence: TGTGCCAGCAGCGCACAGGGGGCGCACGAGCAGTACTTC.

The V and J genes are TRBV19 and TRBJ1-1, with 8 nucleotides matching TRBD1. This CDR3 spans 14 amino acids. The V gene end was trimmed by 4 bases and the J gene end by 1 base; junction bases not matched to a gene: 2. Germline lookup yields CDR1 LNHDA and CDR2 SQIVND (reference sequence). The CDR3 protein is CASSTTGGNTEAFF. Here the CDR3 DNA reads TGTGCCAGTAGTACCACAGGGGGGAACACTGAAGCTTTCTTT. The full variable domain, completed using reference TRBV19 and TRBJ1-1, is DGGITQSPKYLFRKEGQNVTLSCEQNLNHDAMYWYRQDPGQGLRLIYYSQIVNDFQKGDIAEGYSVSREKKESFPLTVTSAQKNPTAFYLCASSTTGGNTEAFFGQGTRLTVV.

The genes are TRBV5-1 and TRBJ2-3; TRBD2 aligns across 8 bases. CDR3 length equals 16 residues. Germline V gene data show CDR1 as SGHRS and CDR2 as YFSETQ. Trimming at V came to 0 bases and at J to 2 bases, leaving 5 bases not matched to a gene. The CDR3 DNA sequence: TGCGCCAGCAGCTTGGGGACGGGAGGGAACACAGATACGCAGTATTTT. Its translation is CASSLGTGGNTDTQYF.

The rearrangement links TRBV5-4 to TRBJ2-7; 12 bases agree with TRBD2. The CDR3 runs to 18 residues. V lost 2 bases to trimming and J lost 1 base; unmatched junction nucleotides: 10. Germline V lookup: CDR1 SGHNT, CDR2 YYREEE (reference sequence). This CDR3 reads CASSFGPGLAGGSYEQYF. The CDR3 nucleotides read TGTGCCAGCAGCTTTGGACCGGGACTAGCGGGCGGATCCTACGAGCAGTACTTC.

The chain recombines TRBV30 with TRBJ1-4; no firm D call. This CDR3 contains 14 residues. Germline V gene lookup returns CDR1 GTSNPN and CDR2 SVGIG (reference sequence). V dropped 3 bases and J dropped 7 bases, with 15 bases sitting between them. The CDR3, as DNA: TGTGCCTGGAGCGCGGGGAGCTCGGGTGAAAAACTGTTTTTT. It is translated as CAWSAGSSGEKLFF.

DNA for the CDR3: TGTGCCAGCAGCCTCCCGGGGAGCAAAAACATTCAGTACTTC. It encodes CASSLPGSKNIQYF. The chain links TRBV14 to TRBJ2-4; possibly TRBD2 for D (5 bases). The germline V gene encodes CDR1 SGHDN and CDR2 FVKESK. The V end was cut by 4 bases, the J end by 3 bases, with 10 bases between. The CDR3 runs to 14 residues.

The chain has TRBV29-1 and TRBJ2-2, with D perhaps TRBD1 (5 bases). The V gene's germline CDR1 is SQVTM and CDR2 ANQGSEA. V shed 3 bases and J shed 6 bases, with 14 bases lying between them. The CDR3 runs 14 residues. As DNA, the CDR3 is TGCAGCGTTGACGCAGGGAAAGGAGCCGGGGAGCTGTTTTTT. It codes for CSVDAGKGAGELFF.

The chain uses TRBV2 and TRBJ2-1, with a tentative D call TRBD1 (6 bases). CDR3 length: 14 amino acids. Germline V gene sequence: CDR1 SNHLY, CDR2 FYNNEI. Trimming left V 5 bases short and J 2 bases short, with 10 bases between. This CDR3 reads CASSRTVTYNEQFF. The CDR3 nucleotides are TGTGCCAGCAGTAGGACAGTGACCTACAATGAGCAGTTCTTC.

This clone was observed once. This sequence joins TRBV5-8 and TRBJ2-7, with no clear D. The germline V and J ends were trimmed by 0 bases and 5 bases, with 9 bases remaining between them. Germline V lookup: CDR1 SGHTS, CDR2 YDEGEE. The CDR3 has 13 amino acids. CDR3 sequence reads: CASSLVAIHEQYF. The CDR3 DNA sequence: TGTGCCAGCAGCTTGGTTGCGATCCACGAGCAGTACTTC.

The V call is TRBV25-1, the J call TRBJ2-2, with 9 nucleotides matching TRBD2. Germline V gene data show CDR1 as MGHDK and CDR2 as SYGVNS. The junction had 4 bases not matched to a gene; V was cut back by 1 base and J by 1 base. CDR3 length equals 17 residues. CDR3 protein: CASSEFGAGGNTGELFF. The CDR3 DNA reads as TGTGCCAGCAGTGAATTCGGAGCGGGAGGGAACACCGGGGAGCTGTTTTTT.